Below, 20 T cell receptor beta chains from the same sample are listed, as sequenced in a study of beta chain features in type 1 diabetes. The authors reverse transcribed all of the isolated RNA, so sequencing captured expressed TCRB transcripts. The protocol was immunoSEQ multiplex PCR, while the TCRdb copy is restricted to in-frame clones and leaves out a portion. Found here are just over 600,000 clones, roughly 15% of them singletons; the top ten hold about 0.097%. The specimen was naive CD4+ T cells from blood. Source of these receptors: a man aged 18-30 years in good health.

This clone was picked up a small number of times. The junction departs from the called germline gene at one end, perhaps through a read error. V gene TRBV5-1 combines with J gene TRBJ1-1; D call uncertain. In germline, CDR1 is SGHRS, CDR2 YFSETQ. This CDR3 comprises 10 residues. The CDR3 is CASSLVPALF. As DNA, the CDR3 is TGCGCCAGCAGCTTGGTGCCGGCTCTCTTT. The variable domain in full, with the rest retrieved from reference TRBV5-1 and TRBJ1-1, is KAGVTQTPRYLIKTRGQQVTLSCSPISGHRSVSWYQQTPGQGLQFLFEYFSETQRNKGNFPGRFSGRQFSNSRSEMNVSTLELGDSALYLCASSLVPALFGQGTRLTVV.

The chain links TRBV6-5 to TRBJ2-5; 7 nucleotides match TRBD1. V was pared by 4 bases and J by 0 bases, with 5 bases of the junction left unmatched. This CDR3 spans 15 amino acids. Germline values: CDR1 MNHEY, CDR2 SVGAGI. The CDR3 DNA follows: TGTGCCAGCAGTTTGGGACAGCCGTACCAAGAGACCCAGTACTTC. This gives the protein CASSLGQPYQETQYF.

This clone was observed a handful of times. The rearrangement uses TRBV7-6 and TRBJ2-5; 10 nucleotides match TRBD2. Losses at the gene ends were 9 bases for V and 2 bases for J; bases not matched to a gene: 6. Germline values: CDR1 SGHVS, CDR2 FNYEAQ. This CDR3 region has 14 residues. For the CDR3, the DNA is TGTGCCAGTACCCAGCGGGAGGGACAAGAGACCCAGTACTTC. Encoded protein: CASTQREGQETQYF.

This clone came up a few times. V and J are TRBV19 and TRBJ1-2; perhaps TRBD1 as D (6 bases). This CDR3 region has 16 residues. Trimming cost V 5 bases and J 3 bases, with 19 bases left between them. Germline assignment: CDR1 LNHDA and CDR2 SQIVND (reference sequence). For the CDR3, the DNA is TGTGCCAGTAGTCCTAAGACAGGTTGGGCTTACTATGGCTACACCTTC. This codes for CASSPKTGWAYYGYTF.

The CDR3 spells CASSSIWGGYGYTF. Written as DNA, the CDR3 is TGTGCCAGCAGTTCGATCTGGGGAGGGTATGGCTACACCTTC. The chain joins TRBV28 to TRBJ1-2; D not resolved. Trimming removed 4 bases at V and 5 bases at J, with 14 bases between. Germline CDR1 and CDR2: MDHEN and SYDVKM. The CDR3 has 14 residues.

The chain uses TRBV30 and TRBJ1-6, with D tentatively TRBD1 (5 bases). Trimming removed 0 bases at V and 15 bases at J, with 9 bases between. The CDR3 spans 11 residues. Germline loops: CDR1 GTSNPN, CDR2 SVGIG (reference sequence). CDR3 DNA: TGTGCCTGGAGTGTTGGGGCTCACCTCCACTTT. Encoded protein: CAWSVGAHLHF.

Concerning this clone: Other nucleotide sequences in the sample specify the same CDR3. The V gene is TRBV25-1, the J gene TRBJ1-2; no firm D call. The V gene lost 4 bases and the J gene lost 5 bases, with 8 bases spanning the gap. Germline V CDR1 and CDR2: MGHDK, SYGVNS. This CDR3 region has 12 residues. The CDR3 sequence: CASSGGPYGYTF. The CDR3 coding sequence is TGTGCCAGCAGTGGAGGGCCTTATGGCTACACCTTC.

In regard to this clone: The same CDR3 also results from other DNA sequences found in this sample. The chain joins TRBV9 to TRBJ1-3; 8 bases align to TRBD1. Germline V lookup: CDR1 SGDLS, CDR2 YYNGEE. The CDR3 sequence is 15 residues long. After removal of 2 bases from V and 4 bases from J, the junction contained 5 bases not matched to a gene. The CDR3 loop reads CASSVGQGGGNTIYF. As DNA, the CDR3 is TGTGCCAGCAGCGTCGGACAGGGAGGCGGAAACACCATATATTTT.

The CDR3 DNA follows: TGTGCCAGCAGCTTAGAGAAACAGTATGGCTACACCTTC. It codes for CASSLEKQYGYTF. The gene calls are TRBV7-2 and TRBJ1-2, with D hard to call. The germline CDR1 and CDR2 sequences are SGHTA and FQGNSA. Deletions cut 1 base from V and 5 bases from J, with 8 bases between. The CDR3 sequence is 13 residues long.

The rearrangement uses TRBV6-1 and TRBJ1-2; the D is unclear. Trimming removed 3 bases at V and 3 bases at J, with 8 bases between. This CDR3 comprises 13 residues. Germline V gives CDR1 MNHNS, CDR2 SASEGT. CDR3: CASSDRPYYGYTF. CDR3 in DNA: TGTGCCAGCAGTGATAGGCCTTACTATGGCTACACCTTC.

This clone was counted between two and nine times. V usage is TRBV6-5 and J usage is TRBJ2-7; maybe TRBD1 (5 bases). The CDR3 is 14 amino acids. The ends were cut back, 2 bases at V and 12 bases at J, with 20 bases in the middle. The germline V gene encodes CDR1 MNHEY and CDR2 SVGAGI. The CDR3 nucleotides read TGTGCCAGCAGTTACACACAAGGAAAGGGGCATCCGTACTTC. Its protein product is CASSYTQGKGHPYF.

This clone was counted only a few times. This chain links TRBV12-5 with TRBJ2-3, with D unresolved. The CDR3 contains 15 residues. The ends were cut back, 4 bases at V and 0 bases at J, with 11 bases in the middle. Germline values: CDR1 LGHNT, CDR2 FRNRAP. DNA of the CDR3: TGTGCTAGTGGTTGGTCCAGTACTAGCACAGATACGCAGTATTTT. It is translated as CASGWSSTSTDTQYF.

This clone was found a few times. The chain joins TRBV19 to TRBJ2-1; tentatively, D is TRBD1 (6 bases). V gave up 0 bases and J gave up 7 bases, with 16 bases separating them. CDR1 is LNHDA and CDR2 is SQIVND in the germline V gene (reference sequence). The CDR3 loop spans 16 amino acids. This CDR3 is CASSIDIGGRINEQFF. For the CDR3, the DNA is TGTGCCAGTAGTATAGATATAGGGGGAAGAATTAATGAGCAGTTCTTC.

This clone was counted a few times. This chain links TRBV28 with TRBJ1-5; D is uncertain. Per germline, CDR1 MDHEN and CDR2 SYDVKM. CDR3 size: 10 residues. V was pared by 6 bases and J by 11 bases, with 8 bases between. The CDR3 spells CASSYQTQHF. The CDR3 bases are TGTGCCAGCAGCTACCAGACCCAGCATTTT.

A word on this clone: At the DNA level, this CDR3 is encoded by other sequences in the same sample as well. The chain links TRBV15 to TRBJ2-7; 10 bases agree with TRBD1. CDR3 length: 16 residues. V lost 0 bases and J lost 3; bases outside the gene matches: 5. Per the germline V gene, CDR1 is LNHNV and CDR2 is YYDKDF (reference sequence). CDR3 DNA sequence: TGTGCCACCAGCAGAGATAGGGACAGGGGAAGCTACGAGCAGTACTTC. Translation: CATSRDRDRGSYEQYF.

The chain links TRBV5-4 to TRBJ2-3, with D tentatively TRBD1 (5 bases). Germline V gene sequence: CDR1 SGHNT, CDR2 YYREEE (reference sequence). This CDR3 is built from 15 residues. V was trimmed by 0 bases and J by 7 bases, leaving 15 bases between them. The CDR3 spells CASSLARQGWNTQYF. The DNA of the CDR3 is TGTGCCAGCAGCTTGGCCAGGCAGGGTTGGAATACGCAGTATTTT.

Here the CDR3 DNA reads TGTGCCAGCAGAAACCCAGGGGACACCAAAAACATTCAGTACTTC. Encoded protein: CASRNPGDTKNIQYF. The chain recombines TRBV6-1 with TRBJ2-4, with a weak D call TRBD1 (6 bases). In germline, CDR1 is MNHNS, CDR2 SASEGT. The germline V and J ends were trimmed by 6 bases and 2 bases, with 14 bases remaining between them. This CDR3 has 15 residues.

The gene calls are TRBV4-2 and TRBJ2-7; D not certain. CDR3 length: 13 residues. Per germline, CDR1 LGHNA and CDR2 YNFKEQ. The V and J ends lost 1 base and 7 bases respectively, with 11 bases between them. As DNA, the CDR3 is TGTGCCAGCAGCCAAGGTTTTGATGGGGAGCAGTACTTC. Encoded protein: CASSQGFDGEQYF.

This clone was seen only a few times. Being one base from a much bigger clone, this may be a read error. This chain links TRBV7-6 with TRBJ2-5; no clear D gene. V was pared by 5 bases and J by 0 bases, with 1 base between. The CDR3 length is 11 residues. CDR1 and CDR2 (germline): SGHVS, FNYEAQ. The CDR3 nucleotides are TGTGCCAGCAGCAACCAAGAGACCCAGTACTTC. It encodes CASSNQETQYF.

The CDR3 nucleotides are TGTGCCAGCAGCCAAGACTCTCCAAACATTCAGTACTTC. Residues: CASSQDSPNIQYF. The rearrangement links TRBV7-2 to TRBJ2-4; D remains unclear. Germline V gives CDR1 SGHTA, CDR2 FQGNSA. The CDR3 sequence is 13 residues long. V was pared by 5 bases and J by 6 bases, with 11 bases between.